This TCR beta chain appears in the sequencing data of a study of post-analysis software for immune sequencing data (dated by TCRdb to the mid-2010s). Regarding the study in general: The recorded disease courses included relapsing-remitting, secondary progressive and progressive-relapsing multiple sclerosis, and some patients had no subtype annotation. The multiple sclerosis patient repertoires were compared with 11 previously published healthy control repertoires from donors aged roughly 6 to 25 years. A subset of samples was prepared in parallel using single-end sample barcoding, then pooled and co-amplified after Illumina adapter ligation. The investigation overall reported the following: When samples were clustered directly using the F measure, samples prepared in the same batch co-clustered strongly, which prompted a batch-effect correction. The multiple sclerosis patient group was slightly younger than the control group. Patients showed significantly higher frequencies than controls for a handful of TRBV segments, among them TRBV5-6, TRBV5-1 and TRBV20-1. Compared with controls, multiple sclerosis patients had significantly lower normalized Chao1 diversity, a finding suggesting substantial peripheral T-cell clonal expansion.

The table lists this clonotype with many counts. The specificity of this receptor is unknown. Base quality data are lacking; no much larger clone is found one base away. The library was prepared using PCR. Sequencing was performed on an Illumina HiSeq 2500. Unique molecular identifiers were incorporated into TCR beta cDNA libraries to reduce PCR and sequencing biases. Roughly 500,000 cDNA molecules were obtained for every 1 to 10 million input T cells, so each molecule roughly corresponded to one T cell. The patient libraries were prepared and sequenced with the same protocol used for the earlier healthy control dataset. Samples belonging to the same batch were prepared together, multiplexed and sequenced on a shared HiSeq lane. On the authors' methods: Raw barcoded reads were processed with MIGEC, and single-read molecular identifier groups were discarded before consensus assembly and CDR3 extraction. VDJtools was used for post-analysis of the clonotype tables, with diversity normalized by down-sampling every dataset to the smallest sample size. To correct batch-related cross-sample contamination, repertoire overlap clustering matched CDR3 amino acid sequences but not nucleotide sequences. Using fastp trimming at Q25 and MiXCR clonotype assembly, TCRdb reanalyzed the public sequencing data and kept in-frame beta chains. When rows share a CDR3 protein, they turn into one entry using the most common DNA and genes. TCRdb, not the authors, supplied the V and J calls. The sample profile shows more than 500,000 distinct CDR3 sequences; 34% of them were found once. Of the sample, 4.5% to 7.5% falls within the top ten clones.

Trimmed from V: 4 bases; trimmed from J: 3 bases; junction bases lacking a gene match: 1. CDR1 and CDR2, per the germline V gene, are SQVTM and ANQGSEA. The cysteine opens and the phenylalanine closes a CDR3 of 12 amino acids. The read is trimmed to its CDR3 DNA, 36 bases read in frame from base 1. To demonstrate the VDJtools post-analysis software, TCR beta repertoires were profiled from the peripheral blood of 10 to 15 young patients with multiple sclerosis. The multiple sclerosis patients were children and adolescents between roughly 6 and 16 years of age. The chain is made from TRBV29-1 and TRBJ2-7; TRBD1 aligns with 9 central bases. What was sequenced was blood. The TCR comes from a girl aged 2 to 17 with multiple sclerosis. The bases read TGCAGCGTTGGGACAGGGGTCTACGAGCAGTACTTC. Its amino acids are CSVGTGVYEQYF.